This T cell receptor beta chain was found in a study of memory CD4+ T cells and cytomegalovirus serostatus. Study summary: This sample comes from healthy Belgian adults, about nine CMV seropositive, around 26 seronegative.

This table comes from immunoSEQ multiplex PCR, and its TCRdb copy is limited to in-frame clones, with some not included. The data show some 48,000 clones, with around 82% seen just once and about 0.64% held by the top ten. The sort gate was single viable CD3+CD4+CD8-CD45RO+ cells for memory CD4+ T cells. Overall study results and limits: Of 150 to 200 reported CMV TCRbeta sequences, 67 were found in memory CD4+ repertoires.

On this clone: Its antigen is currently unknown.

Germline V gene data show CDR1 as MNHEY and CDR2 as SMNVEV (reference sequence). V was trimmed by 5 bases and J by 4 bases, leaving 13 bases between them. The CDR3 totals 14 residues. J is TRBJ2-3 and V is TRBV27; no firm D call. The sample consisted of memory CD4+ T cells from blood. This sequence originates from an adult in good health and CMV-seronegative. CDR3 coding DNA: TGTGCCAGCAGTCTGGGTAGGGTCGCAGATACGCAGTATTTT. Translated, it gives CASSLGRVADTQYF.